The rows below give T cell receptor beta chains drawn from one sample of a study of beta chain features in type 1 diabetes. Sequencing used immunoSEQ multiplex PCR; TCRdb keeps in-frame clones, though not all of them. Among roughly 140,000 clones, about a tenth were seen once, and the ten largest hold 0.45% to 0.6%. Material: central memory CD4+ T cells from blood. Every receptor here comes from a man younger than 45 with type 1 diabetes. Both conserved end residues are part of each CDR3. A D gene is named only where the DNA matches it firmly. Clone size appears in some rows only: once, few, many, or a class for an expanded clone.

j_call v_call clone_size d_call cdr3_aa cdr3_nt
TRBJ1-1 TRBV29-1 few - CSVPLSGVAFF TGCAGCGTCCCACTGTCAGGGGTAGCTTTCTTT
TRBJ2-3 TRBV2 few TRBD1 CASSEALGQGDTQYF TGTGCCAGCAGTGAAGCGCTGGGACAGGGGGATACGCAGTATTTT
TRBJ2-7 TRBV4-3 - TRBD1 CASSQGGQGPYEQYF TGCGCCAGCAGCCAGGGGGGACAGGGACCCTACGAGCAGTACTTC
TRBJ2-7 TRBV6-5 few TRBD1 CASRAGTGGLEQYF TGTGCCAGCAGAGCCGGGACAGGGGGCCTCGAGCAGTACTTC
TRBJ2-1 TRBV7-6 - - CASSLQASIRNEQFF TGTGCCAGCAGCTTGCAGGCTAGCATAAGGAATGAGCAGTTCTTC
TRBJ1-2 TRBV7-3 - TRBD1 CASSGTGDGYTF TGTGCCAGCAGCGGGACAGGGGATGGCTACACCTTC
TRBJ2-3 TRBV4-2 few - CASSHSGTDTQYF TGTGCCAGCAGCCATTCTGGCACAGATACGCAGTATTTT
TRBJ1-1 TRBV25-1 - - CASTPPSTGNTEAFF TGTGCCAGCACCCCCCCATCCACAGGGAACACTGAAGCTTTCTTT
TRBJ1-5 TRBV5-1 - TRBD1 CASSLDPVGQGAEPQHF TGCGCCAGCAGCTTGGACCCGGTTGGGCAGGGGGCTGAGCCCCAGCATTTT
TRBJ2-5 TRBV11-2 - - CASSAQGGQGETQYF TGTGCCAGCAGCGCCCAGGGAGGGCAGGGGGAGACCCAGTACTTC
TRBJ2-7 TRBV19 - TRBD1 CASSKSGGSLESVGEQYF TGTGCCAGTAGTAAGTCAGGGGGCTCACTAGAATCAGTGGGCGAGCAGTACTTC
TRBJ2-1 TRBV21-1 few - CASSKEGTSGRESYNEQFF TGTGCCAGCAGCAAAGAGGGGACTAGCGGGAGGGAATCCTACAATGAGCAGTTCTTC
TRBJ1-1 TRBV15 few - CATSKKGGTEAFF TGTGCCACCAGCAAGAAAGGGGGAACTGAAGCTTTCTTT
TRBJ1-1 TRBV14 - - CASSRSSGTEAFF TGTGCCAGCAGCCGCTCATCCGGGACTGAAGCTTTCTTT
TRBJ2-5 TRBV2 - TRBD1 CARRTGKETQYF TGTGCCAGGCGGACAGGGAAGGAGACCCAGTACTTC
TRBJ2-7 TRBV5-6 few TRBD2 CASSSLAGNDEQYF TGTGCCAGCAGCTCCCTAGCGGGTAATGACGAGCAGTACTTC
TRBJ1-5 TRBV15 few - CATSRDLNAPGNQPQHF TGTGCCACCAGCAGAGATTTGAACGCCCCGGGCAATCAGCCCCAGCATTTT
TRBJ2-1 TRBV19 - - CASLGTSYNEQFF TGTGCCAGCCTAGGAACGTCTTACAATGAGCAGTTCTTC
TRBJ2-1 TRBV6-5 - TRBD2 CASSFWTSGNNEQFF TGTGCCAGCAGTTTTTGGACTAGCGGGAACAATGAGCAGTTCTTC
TRBJ1-4 TRBV15 - - CATSRDGQVNEKLFF TGTGCCACCAGCAGGGACGGACAAGTTAATGAAAAACTGTTTTTT
TRBJ2-1 TRBV18 - TRBD2 CASLRLGGSSYNEQFF TGTGCCAGCTTGAGGTTGGGCGGGAGTTCCTACAATGAGCAGTTCTTC
TRBJ2-6 TRBV7-9 - TRBD1 CASSSGQGYSGANVLTF TGTGCCAGCAGCTCCGGACAGGGATACTCTGGGGCCAACGTCCTGACTTTC
TRBJ2-1 TRBV7-3 few - CASRLFGTANNEQFF TGTGCCAGCAGACTATTCGGGACTGCTAACAATGAGCAGTTCTTC
TRBJ2-3 TRBV5-1 - TRBD1 CASSGGQNTDTQYF TGCGCCAGCAGCGGGGGACAGAACACAGATACGCAGTATTTT
TRBJ1-2 TRBV27 few TRBD1 CASSLQGGAWYGYTF TGTGCCAGCAGTTTACAGGGGGGCGCCTGGTATGGCTACACCTTC
TRBJ2-5 TRBV4-2 - - CASSQEVGGTWGETQYF TGTGCCAGCAGCCAAGAGGTCGGGGGAACATGGGGAGAGACCCAGTACTTC
TRBJ2-2 TRBV14 - TRBD2 CASSPRTSTSTGELFF TGTGCCAGCAGCCCTCGGACTAGCACCAGCACCGGGGAGCTGTTTTTT
TRBJ2-5 TRBV4-3 - - CASSQGTDPRETQYF TGCGCCAGCAGTCAGGGGACCGATCCAAGGGAGACCCAGTACTTC
TRBJ1-4 TRBV18 - - CASSRDSNEKLFF TGTGCCAGCTCAAGGGACTCAAATGAAAAACTGTTTTTT
TRBJ2-5 TRBV15 - - CATSVYQETQYF TGTGCCACCAGCGTATACCAAGAGACCCAGTACTTC
TRBJ2-5 TRBV5-4 few TRBD1 CASSSRDRGLETQYF TGTGCCAGCAGCTCCCGGGACAGGGGTTTGGAGACCCAGTACTTC
TRBJ2-7 TRBV2 few TRBD1 CASSGTGNWEQYF TGTGCCAGCAGCGGGACAGGGAACTGGGAGCAGTACTTC
TRBJ1-5 TRBV19 few TRBD1 CASRRPGQEQPQHF TGTGCCAGTAGACGTCCGGGACAGGAACAGCCCCAGCATTTT
TRBJ2-1 TRBV28 few - CASNLYGEQFF TGTGCCAGCAACTTGTACGGTGAGCAGTTCTTC
TRBJ2-1 TRBV28 few TRBD2 CASSLNSGGSNEQFF TGTGCCAGCAGTCTCAATAGCGGGGGATCCAATGAGCAGTTCTTC
TRBJ1-5 TRBV27 few - CASSFMGGQPQHF TGTGCCAGCAGTTTCATGGGGGGTCAGCCCCAGCATTTT
TRBJ2-3 TRBV4-3 few - CASSQDIAASDTQYF TGCGCCAGCAGCCAGGATATAGCGGCCTCGGATACGCAGTATTTT
TRBJ1-1 TRBV25-1 few TRBD1 CASSDPRQGRAEAFF TGTGCCAGCAGTGACCCTAGACAGGGGAGGGCTGAAGCTTTCTTT
TRBJ1-4 TRBV18 few - CASSAPGVEQLFF TGTGCCAGCTCAGCTCCAGGCGTTGAGCAGCTGTTTTTT
TRBJ2-4 TRBV6-1 - - CASTGVQNIQYF TGTGCCAGCACAGGGGTCCAAAACATTCAGTACTTC
TRBJ2-3 TRBV11-2 - - CASSPSGSDTQYF TGTGCCAGCAGCCCGTCGGGTTCAGATACGCAGTATTTT
TRBJ2-7 TRBV2 - - CASSEALTGQYF TGTGCCAGCAGTGAAGCGTTAACCGGGCAGTACTTC
TRBJ2-5 TRBV29-1 few TRBD2 CSVRLTSALQETQYF TGCAGCGTCAGATTGACTAGCGCTCTCCAAGAGACCCAGTACTTC
TRBJ2-1 TRBV28 - - CASSSRGGGTNEQFF TGTGCCAGCAGTTCCAGAGGGGGGGGGACCAATGAGCAGTTCTTC
TRBJ2-2 TRBV13 - TRBD1 CASSVGQLSGELFF TGTGCCAGCAGCGTGGGACAGTTGTCCGGGGAGCTGTTTTTT
TRBJ2-1 TRBV18 - TRBD1 CASSPGQASYNEQFF TGTGCCAGCTCACCGGGACAGGCGTCCTACAATGAGCAGTTCTTC
TRBJ2-2 TRBV30 few - CAWSPAGTGELFF TGTGCCTGGAGTCCAGCCGGGACCGGGGAGCTGTTTTTT